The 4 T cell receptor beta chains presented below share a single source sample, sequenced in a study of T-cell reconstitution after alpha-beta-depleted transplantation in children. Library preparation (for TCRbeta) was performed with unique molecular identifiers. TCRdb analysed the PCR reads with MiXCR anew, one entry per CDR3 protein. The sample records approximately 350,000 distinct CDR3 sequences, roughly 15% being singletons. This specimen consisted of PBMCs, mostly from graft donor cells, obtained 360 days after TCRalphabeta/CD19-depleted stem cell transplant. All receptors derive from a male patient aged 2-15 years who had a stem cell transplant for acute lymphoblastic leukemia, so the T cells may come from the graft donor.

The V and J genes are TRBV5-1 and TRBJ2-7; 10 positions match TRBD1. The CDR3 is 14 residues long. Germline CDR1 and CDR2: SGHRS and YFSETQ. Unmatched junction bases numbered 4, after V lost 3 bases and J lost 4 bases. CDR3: CASSSGTGEYEQYF. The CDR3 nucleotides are TGCGCCAGCAGCTCAGGGACAGGGGAGTACGAGCAGTACTTC.

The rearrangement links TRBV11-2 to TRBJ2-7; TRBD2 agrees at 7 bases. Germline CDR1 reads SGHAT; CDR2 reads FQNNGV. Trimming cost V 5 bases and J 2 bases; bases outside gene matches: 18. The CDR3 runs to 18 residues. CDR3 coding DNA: TGTGCCAGCAGCCTGGAACTAGCGTTTAACCTTTTTCCCTACGAGCAGTACTTC. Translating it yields CASSLELAFNLFPYEQYF.

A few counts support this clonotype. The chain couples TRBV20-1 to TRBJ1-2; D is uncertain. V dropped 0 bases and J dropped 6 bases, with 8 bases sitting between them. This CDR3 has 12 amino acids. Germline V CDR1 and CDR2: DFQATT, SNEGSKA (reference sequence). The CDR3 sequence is CSARDTRDGYTF. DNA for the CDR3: TGCAGTGCTAGAGATACCCGGGATGGCTACACCTTC.

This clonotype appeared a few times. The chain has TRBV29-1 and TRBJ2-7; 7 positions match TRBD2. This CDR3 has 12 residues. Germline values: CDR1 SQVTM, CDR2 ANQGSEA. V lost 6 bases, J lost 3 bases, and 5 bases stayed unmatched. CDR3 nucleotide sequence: TGCAGCGTGGGAGGGATTAACTACGAGCAGTACTTC. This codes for CSVGGINYEQYF.